This T cell receptor beta chain is drawn from a study of breast tumors, draining lymph nodes, adjacent tissues. Study-wide points: Tumor TCR diversity was below lymph nodes but above nontumor tissue.

TCRdb itself ran the multiplex PCR reads through MiXCR, one entry per CDR3 protein. The data show 170,000 or so distinct CDR3 sequences, 33% seen once. This clonotype was seen many times. Its antigen remains unknown. Axillary draining lymph nodes of breast cancer patients supplied the node samples. Source material: axillary lymph node tissue. The receptor comes from a female donor with breast cancer. Some clones in this sample may be carry-over from other donors' samples.

The CDR3 loop is CASSYRPVSGANVLTF. CDR3 bases: TGTGCCAGCAGCTACAGGCCCGTTTCTGGGGCCAACGTCCTGACTTTC. The J gene is TRBJ2-6, the V gene TRBV2; perhaps TRBD1 as D (5 bases). Germline CDR1 and CDR2: SNHLY and FYNNEI. Deletions cut 6 bases from V and 1 base from J, with 13 bases between. The CDR3 has 16 residues. The full variable domain, its missing parts supplied by reference TRBV2 and TRBJ2-6, is EPEVTQTPSHQVTQMGQEVILRCVPISNHLYFYWYRQILGQKVEFLVSFYNNEISEKSEIFDDQFSVERPDGSNFTLKIRSTKLEDSAMYFCASSYRPVSGANVLTFGAGSRLTVL.